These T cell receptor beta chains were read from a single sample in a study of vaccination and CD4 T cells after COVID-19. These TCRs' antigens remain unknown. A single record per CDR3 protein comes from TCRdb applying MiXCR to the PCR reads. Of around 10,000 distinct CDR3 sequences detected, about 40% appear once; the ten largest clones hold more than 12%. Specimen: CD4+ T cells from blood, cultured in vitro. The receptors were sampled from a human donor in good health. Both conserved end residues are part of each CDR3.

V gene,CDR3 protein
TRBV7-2,CASSSGLAGDTQYF
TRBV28,CASSLGYNEQFF
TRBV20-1,CSASPQDGRKNTGELFF
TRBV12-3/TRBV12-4,CASSPINAGLANEQFF
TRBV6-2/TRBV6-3,CASSYTAEEQPQHF
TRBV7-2,CASSQGQGHNQPQHF
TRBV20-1,CSAQLGSSYNEQFF
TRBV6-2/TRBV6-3,CASSLQGSYEQYF
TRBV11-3,CASSLSGLQETQYF
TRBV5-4,CASSLGLATHEQYF
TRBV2,CASRAGTSADTQYF
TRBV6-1,CASSDGAAGSGNTQYF
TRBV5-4,CASSLGGPIYNEQFF
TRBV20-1,CSAPEGDGQPQHF
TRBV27,CASRNIDTQYF
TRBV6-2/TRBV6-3,CASRVQDSGNTIYF
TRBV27,CASRSAEDSKEAFF
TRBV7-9,CASSPGQYTDTQYF
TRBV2,CASRGRGRARGDTEAFF
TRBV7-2,CASSPPSGGTNEKLFF
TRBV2,CASSGDSLEQYF
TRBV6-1,CASLQEGGRELFF
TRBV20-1,CSAYSGGSRYGYTF
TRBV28,CASSAWTGGYEQYF
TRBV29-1,CSVSPPGEQFF
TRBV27,CVSSDRMTEAFF
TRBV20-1,CSALVTPMNTEAFF
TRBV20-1,CSAVPGLAVAREQYF
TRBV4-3,CASSQDSGFEANYGYTF
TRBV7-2,CASIRPPSTIYF
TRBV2,CASGEQGPNTEAFF
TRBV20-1,CSALVNIQYF
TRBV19,CASSISRTAIANQPQHF
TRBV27,CASSWGGITDTQYF
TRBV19,CASRIGQGITNYGYTF
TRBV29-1,CSVEAEGLGGYGYTF
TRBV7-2,CASSLGIGTNYNEQFF
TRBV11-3,CASSQAARYTEAFF
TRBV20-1,CSVAGGRGEPGANVLTF
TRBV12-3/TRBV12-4,CASSPTGRATDTQYF
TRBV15,CATSTGEKHTEAFF